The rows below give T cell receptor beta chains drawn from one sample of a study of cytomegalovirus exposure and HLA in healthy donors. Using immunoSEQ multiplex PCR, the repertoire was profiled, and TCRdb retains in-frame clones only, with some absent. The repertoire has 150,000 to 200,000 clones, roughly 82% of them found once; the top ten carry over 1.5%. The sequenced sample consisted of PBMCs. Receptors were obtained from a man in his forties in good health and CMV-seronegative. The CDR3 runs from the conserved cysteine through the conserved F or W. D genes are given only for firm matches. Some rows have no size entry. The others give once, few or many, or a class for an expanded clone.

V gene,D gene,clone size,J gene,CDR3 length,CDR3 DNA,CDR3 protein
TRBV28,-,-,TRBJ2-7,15,TGTGCCAGCAGTTTAGGGCCCTCAAAGACCTACGAGCAGTACTTC,CASSLGPSKTYEQYF
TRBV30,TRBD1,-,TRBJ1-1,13,TGTGCCTGGAGCCTACAGGGGGCCACTGAAGCTTTCTTT,CAWSLQGATEAFF
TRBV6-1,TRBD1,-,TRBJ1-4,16,TGTGCCAGCAGTGCCGGACAGGGGGCGTATACGGAAAAACTGTTTTTT,CASSAGQGAYTEKLFF
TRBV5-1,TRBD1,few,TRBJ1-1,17,TGCGCCAGCAGCCCGGGACAGGGGCGCCTTACGAACACTGAAGCTTTCTTT,CASSPGQGRLTNTEAFF
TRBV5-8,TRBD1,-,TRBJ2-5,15,TGTGCCAGCAGCCTCGGAGACAGGGGGCAAGAGACCCAGTACTTC,CASSLGDRGQETQYF
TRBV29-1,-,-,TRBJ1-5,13,TGCAGCGTACAGCAGGGTAGCAATCAGCCCCAGCATTTT,CSVQQGSNQPQHF
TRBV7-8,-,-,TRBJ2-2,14,TGTGCCAGCAGCTTAGTGGTTTCGGCCGGGGAGCTGTTTTTT,CASSLVVSAGELFF
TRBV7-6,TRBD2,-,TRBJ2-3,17,TGTGCCAGCAGCTACCCGAAGCGGGAGGGGGGGGGAGATACGCAGTATTTT,CASSYPKREGGGDTQYF
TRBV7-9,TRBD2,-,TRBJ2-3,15,TGTGCCAGCAGCTTAAGCGGGAACCCCCCGGATACGCAGTATTTT,CASSLSGNPPDTQYF
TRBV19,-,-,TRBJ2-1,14,TGTGCCAGTAGTATAGAGGGGCCTTACAATGAGCAGTTCTTC,CASSIEGPYNEQFF
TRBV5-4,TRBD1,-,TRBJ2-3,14,TGTGCCAGCCTTAGGACAGGGGGGACAGATACGCAGTATTTT,CASLRTGGTDTQYF
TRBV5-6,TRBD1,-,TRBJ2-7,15,TGTGCCAGCAGCTCCGGGACAGGTGGTTCCTACGAGCAGTACTTC,CASSSGTGGSYEQYF
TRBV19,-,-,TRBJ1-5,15,TGTGCCAGTAGTATTTATGCAGGGACTAATCAGCCCCAGCATTTT,CASSIYAGTNQPQHF
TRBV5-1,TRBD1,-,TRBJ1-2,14,TGCGCCAGCAGCCCGGGACAGGGAAGATCTGGCTACACCTTC,CASSPGQGRSGYTF
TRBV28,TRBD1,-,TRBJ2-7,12,TGTGCCAGCAGCAGGACAGGGGGCGAGCAGTACTTC,CASSRTGGEQYF
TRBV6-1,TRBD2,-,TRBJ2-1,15,TGTGCCAGCAGCTTAGTAGCGGGAGGGAAGAATGAGCAGTTCTTC,CASSLVAGGKNEQFF
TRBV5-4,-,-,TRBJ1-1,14,TGTGCCACAAAACCCGTCAGCGACGGTGCCTACGCTTTCTTT,CATKPVSDGAYAFF
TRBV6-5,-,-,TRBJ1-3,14,TGTGCCAGCAGCACAGGGCTCGGGGGAAACACCATATATTTT,CASSTGLGGNTIYF
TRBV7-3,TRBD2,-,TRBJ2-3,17,TGTGCCAGCAGCTTAAGCACGGCGGGAGGGCCGCCAGATACGCAGTATTTT,CASSLSTAGGPPDTQYF
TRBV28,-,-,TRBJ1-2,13,TGTGCCAGCAGTTTATCCGGGAGGAGAGGCTACACCTTC,CASSLSGRRGYTF
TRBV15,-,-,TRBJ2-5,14,TGTGCCACCAGCAGAGACCGTAGCGCAGAGACCCAGTACTTC,CATSRDRSAETQYF
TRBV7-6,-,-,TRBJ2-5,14,TGTGCCAGCAGCTCGGGACTCCCCCCAGAGACCCAGTACTTC,CASSSGLPPETQYF
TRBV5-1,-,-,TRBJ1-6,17,TGCGCCAGCAGCCCCCGGGGGGCGCCGTTAACCAATTCACCCCTCCACTTT,CASSPRGAPLTNSPLHF
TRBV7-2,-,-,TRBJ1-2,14,TGTGCCAGCAGCTTAAATGAGGGTATCTATGGCTACACCTTC,CASSLNEGIYGYTF
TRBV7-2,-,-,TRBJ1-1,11,TGTGCCAGCAGCTTTAGACAGACGGCTTTCTTT,CASSFRQTAFF
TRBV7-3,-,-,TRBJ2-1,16,TGTGCCAGCAGCTTAGTCCAATCGGGCTCCTACAATGAGCAGTTCTTC,CASSLVQSGSYNEQFF
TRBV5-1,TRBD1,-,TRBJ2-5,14,TGCGCCAGCAGCGCCGGGACAGGGCAAGAGACCCAGTACTTC,CASSAGTGQETQYF
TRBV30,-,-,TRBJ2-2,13,TGTGCCTGGAGGGGGCAGTCCGCCGGGGAGCTGTTTTTT,CAWRGQSAGELFF
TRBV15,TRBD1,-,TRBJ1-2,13,TGTGCCACCGGGAAGAGGGGGCTGACGAGCTACACCTTC,CATGKRGLTSYTF
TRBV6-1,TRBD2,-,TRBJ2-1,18,TGTGCCAGCAGTGAAGACGGACTAGCGGGCTACTCCTACAATGAGCAGTTCTTC,CASSEDGLAGYSYNEQFF
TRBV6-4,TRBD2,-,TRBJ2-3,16,TGTGCCAGCAGCGGTACTAGCGGGGGCTCGGCAGATACGCAGTATTTT,CASSGTSGGSADTQYF
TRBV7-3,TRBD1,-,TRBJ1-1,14,TGTGCCAGCAGCTTAATAGGGGGCGCAACTGAAGCTTTCTTT,CASSLIGGATEAFF
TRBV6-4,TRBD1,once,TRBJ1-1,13,TGTGCCAGCTCCATCTCAGGGGGCACTGAAGCTTTCTTT,CASSISGGTEAFF
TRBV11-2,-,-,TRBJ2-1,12,TGTGCCAGCAGCCCGATGAGGGGGGAGCAGTTCTTC,CASSPMRGEQFF
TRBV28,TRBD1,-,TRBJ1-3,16,TGTGCCAGCAGTTTATCCCAGGGGGCAAGGGGAAACACCATATATTTT,CASSLSQGARGNTIYF
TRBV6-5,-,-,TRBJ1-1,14,TGTGCCAGCACCCTTGAGACAGGGAACACTGAAGCTTTCTTT,CASTLETGNTEAFF
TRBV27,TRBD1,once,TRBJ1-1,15,TGTGCCAGCAGTTTTGAGGGGGCTGGGAACACTGAAGCTTTCTTT,CASSFEGAGNTEAFF
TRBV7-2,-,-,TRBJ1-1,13,TGTGCCAGCAGCTCCGGACAGAACACTGAAGCTTTCTTT,CASSSGQNTEAFF
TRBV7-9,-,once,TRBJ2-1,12,TGTGCCAGCAGCTTAGCATCCGATGAGCAGTTCTTC,CASSLASDEQFF
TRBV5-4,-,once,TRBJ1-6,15,TGTGCCAGCAGCTTGGACGCAGGGGTAATTTCACCCCTCCACTTT,CASSLDAGVISPLHF
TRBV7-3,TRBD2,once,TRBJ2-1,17,TGTGCCAGCAGCCAAGCGGGGTCTAGCGGGAGGTTCAATGAGCAGTTCTTC,CASSQAGSSGRFNEQFF
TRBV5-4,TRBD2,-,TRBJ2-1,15,TGTGCCAGCAGCCCAGCGGGGGGGCCGAGGAATGAGCAGTTCTTC,CASSPAGGPRNEQFF
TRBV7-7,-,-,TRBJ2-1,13,TGTGCTAGCAGCTTAGGGCAGAACAATGAGCAGTTCTTC,CASSLGQNNEQFF
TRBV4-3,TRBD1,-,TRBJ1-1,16,TGCGCCAGCAGAAATTTTATGGGACAGGTGAACACTGAAGCTTTCTTT,CASRNFMGQVNTEAFF
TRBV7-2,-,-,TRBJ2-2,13,TGTGCCAGCAGATGGACAGCCACCGGGGAGCTGTTTTTT,CASRWTATGELFF
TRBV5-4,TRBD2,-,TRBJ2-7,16,TGTGCCAGCAGCCCTGTAGCGGGAGGCGCTTACTACGAGCAGTACTTC,CASSPVAGGAYYEQYF
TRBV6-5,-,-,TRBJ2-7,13,TGTGCCAGCAGCAATACGTTGGTCGGGGAGCAGTACTTC,CASSNTLVGEQYF
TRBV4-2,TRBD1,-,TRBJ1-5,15,TGTGCCAGCAGCCCACAGGGGGCTAGGGATCAGCCCCAGCATTTT,CASSPQGARDQPQHF
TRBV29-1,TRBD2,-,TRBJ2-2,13,TGCAGCGGGGGGGGGTGGGACACCGGGGAGCTGTTTTTT,CSGGGWDTGELFF
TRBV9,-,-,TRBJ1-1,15,TGTGCCAGCAGTCCTCAGGCTATGCTGAACACTGAAGCTTTCTTT,CASSPQAMLNTEAFF
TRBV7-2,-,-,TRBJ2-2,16,TGTGCCAGCAGCTTAGATGGGGGGGCCACGACCGGGGAGCTGTTTTTT,CASSLDGGATTGELFF
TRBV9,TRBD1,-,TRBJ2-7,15,TGTGCCAGCAGCGAGGGACAGGGGTCCTTCTACGAGCAGTACTTC,CASSEGQGSFYEQYF
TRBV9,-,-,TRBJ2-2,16,TGTGCCAGCAGCGTAGGAGGTGGAAAGGGGACCGGGGAGCTGTTTTTT,CASSVGGGKGTGELFF
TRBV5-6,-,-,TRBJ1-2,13,TGTGCCAGCAGCTTGGACAGCAGCTATGGCTACACCTTC,CASSLDSSYGYTF
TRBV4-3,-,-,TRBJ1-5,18,TGCGCCAGCAGCCAAGATCTGGGAGGGTGGGTTGGCAATCAGCCCCAGCATTTT,CASSQDLGGWVGNQPQHF
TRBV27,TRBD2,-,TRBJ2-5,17,TGTGCCAGCAGTTTACTCGGTAGCGGGGGGGCAGGAGAGACCCAGTACTTC,CASSLLGSGGAGETQYF
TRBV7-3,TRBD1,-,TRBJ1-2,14,TGTGCCAGCAGCCCGGGACAGGGGTTCTATGGCTACACCTTC,CASSPGQGFYGYTF
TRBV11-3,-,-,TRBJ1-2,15,TGTGCCAGCAGCTTAGACCAACAGGTTAACTATGGCTACACCTTC,CASSLDQQVNYGYTF
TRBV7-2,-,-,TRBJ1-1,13,TGTGCCAGCAGCTTACAAAGGGGGACTGAAGCTTTCTTT,CASSLQRGTEAFF